Sequencing of this TCR beta chain was carried out in a study of T cell responses to AZD1222 COVID-19 vaccine. Study conclusions and caveats: Spike was spanned by vaccine-associated CD4 TCRs, which were dominant at 160-218 and 743-854. Baseline seropositivity occurred in only a handful of AZD1222 recipients.

Method: immunoSEQ multiplex PCR; TCRdb's copy keeps in-frame clones and lacks some. The sample lists some 190,000 clones; 94% were seen once. For this clone: Its antigen remains unidentified.

The specimen was peripheral blood, collected 28 days after the second dose of the MenACWY control vaccine. The TCR was taken from an adult who received the MenACWY meningococcal vaccine as a control.

CDR3 nucleotides: TGTGCCTGGAGTTCGCGGGAGAGCTTCACAGATACGCAGTATTTT. This sequence encodes CAWSSRESFTDTQYF. V and J are TRBV30 and TRBJ2-3; 7 nucleotides align to TRBD2. The CDR3 has 15 amino acids. The V and J ends lost 2 bases and 2 bases, in that order; junction bases with no gene match: 7. CDR1 and CDR2 from the germline V gene are GTSNPN and SVGIG (reference sequence).